This T cell receptor (beta chain) was sequenced for a study of T cell changes during pregnancy in multiple sclerosis. Produced via immunoSEQ multiplex PCR; TCRdb's table is partial and in-frame only. The table has around 80,000 clones, about 96% seen once; the top ten hold more than 1%. Source: peripheral blood, taken in the second trimester of pregnancy. This receptor was obtained from a female donor with multiple sclerosis, enrolled in a pregnancy study.

The CDR3 coding sequence is TGCGCCAGCAGCCTCACAGGGAAGAGAGGGAACACTGAAGCTTTCTTT. Translated: CASSLTGKRGNTEAFF. The chain joins TRBV5-1 to TRBJ1-1; D may be TRBD1 (6 bases). V shed 4 bases and J shed 1 base, with 17 bases lying between them. The CDR3 is made up of 16 amino acids. Germline V CDR1 and CDR2: SGHRS, YFSETQ.